This T cell receptor beta chain is from a study of radiation and T cells in renal cell carcinoma. Whole-study context: Nephrectomy followed 15 Gy stereotactic body radiation by 4 weeks.

Described time point: blood 2 weeks post-SBRT. Treatment given: 15 Gy SBRT to primary tumor, nephrectomy 4 weeks later. Study outcomes and limitations: Baseline intratumoral clonotype presence is unknown without pretreatment biopsies.

Assay: immunoSEQ multiplex PCR; the TCRdb copy retains only in-frame clones and omits some. The table has about 130,000 clones, over 75% seen once. This clone was seen only once. Its specificity is unknown. The TCR sequence derives from a woman between 55 and 75 years old with renal cell carcinoma. Sequencing was performed on blood, taken from a patient whose treatment included radiotherapy and nephrectomy.

The CDR3 DNA reads TGCAGCGTTGCGGGGGGGGCCTATGAGCAGTTCTTC. This translates into CSVAGGAYEQFF. The genes are TRBV29-1 and TRBJ2-1; TRBD2 matches 8 bases. The germline gives CDR1 SQVTM, CDR2 ANQGSEA. Trimming took 4 bases from V and 8 from J; bases not matched to a gene: 4. This CDR3 is 12 amino acids long.